The following is a T cell receptor (beta chain) sequence with its context. This sample is part of a study of blood T cells in healthy people across ages. As for the study in general: Capture via template switching afforded approximately one barcoded beta molecule per two T cells.

The individuals who served as donors were healthy Caucasians living in Russia, aged about 6 to 100. Peripheral blood was drawn, ten milliliters per donor. Alongside a J-beta primer mix, a sample-barcoded 5' primer served in a second PCR lasting 7 to 11 cycles. One entry per CDR3 protein results from TCRdb running MiXCR on the 5' RACE reads. The sample has 920,000 or so distinct CDR3 sequences, 40% to 45% seen once; the top ten hold 15% to 20%. The V gene end was trimmed by 4 bases and the J gene end by 0 bases; junction bases not matched to a gene: 7. The germline CDR1 and CDR2 sequences are SGHTA and FQGNSA. This CDR3 has 16 residues.

This chain connects TRBV7-2 to TRBJ2-3, with TRBD2 identical over 7 bases. Sequencing used blood. This TCR was sampled from a woman aged 60 to 75 in good health. CDR3 residues: CASSSGRLKSTDTQYF. Written as DNA, the CDR3 is TGTGCCAGCAGCTCCGGGAGGCTCAAAAGCACAGATACGCAGTATTTT.